What follows are 13 T cell receptor beta chains derived from one specimen sequenced in a study of T cell responses to AZD1222 COVID-19 vaccine. TCRdb's table, derived via immunoSEQ multiplex PCR, lists solely in-frame clones and lacks some. The sample lists 100,000 to 150,000 clones, over 85% occurring once. The sample here was peripheral blood, taken 28 days after the second AZD1222 dose. All receptors derive from an adult who received the AZD1222 COVID-19 vaccine.

This rearrangement joins TRBV7-8 to TRBJ1-3, with D unresolved. Per germline, CDR1 SGHVS and CDR2 FQNEAQ. With 2 bases removed from V and 4 bases from J, the gap between germline ends came to 6 bases. CDR3 length: 13 residues. This CDR3 reads CASSLLSGNTIYF. The CDR3 nucleotides read TGTGCCAGCAGCTTACTGTCCGGAAACACCATATATTTT.

This clone was detected once. This chain uses TRBV6-1 with TRBJ1-2; no reliable D call. V lost 0 bases and J lost 4, with 15 bases in between. CDR3 size: 16 residues. The germline V gene encodes CDR1 MNHNS and CDR2 SASEGT. CDR3 protein: CASSEASANAGYGYTF. CDR3 in DNA: TGTGCCAGCAGTGAAGCGAGCGCCAATGCTGGCTATGGCTACACCTTC.

The chain joins TRBV12-5 to TRBJ1-1; D is undetermined. V was cut by 6 bases and J by 0 bases, with 8 bases left in between. This CDR3 has 13 amino acids. Germline V gene lookup returns CDR1 LGHNT and CDR2 FRNRAP. The CDR3 region is CASGGNMNTEAFF. The CDR3 region has the DNA TGTGCTAGTGGGGGGAATATGAACACTGAAGCTTTCTTT.

The chain recombines TRBV6-5 with TRBJ2-5, with 10 bases identical to TRBD1. The J segment lost 4 bases and the V segment lost 2 bases, leaving 4 bases of the junction unmatched. CDR1 is MNHEY, CDR2 SVGAGI, per germline. CDR3 length: 15 amino acids. CDR3 nucleotides: TGTGCCAGCAGTTACACGACAGGGGGCACAGAGACCCAGTACTTC. Translating gives CASSYTTGGTETQYF.

The chain uses TRBV7-2 and TRBJ1-2; 8 nucleotides agree with TRBD1. Germline trimming cut 3 bases from V and 5 bases from J; bases unmatched to any gene: 8. From germline, CDR1 is SGHTA and CDR2 FQGNSA. The CDR3 length is 15 residues. CDR3 bases: TGTGCCAGCAGCTTCCCGGGACAGGAGACTTATGGCTACACCTTC. This sequence encodes CASSFPGQETYGYTF.

A note on this clone: This sample also contains other DNA sequences that code for the same CDR3. This chain joins TRBV6-5 and TRBJ2-3; D gene uncertain. V dropped 6 bases and J dropped 1 base, with 8 bases sitting between them. Per germline, CDR1 MNHEY and CDR2 SVGAGI. This CDR3 comprises 13 residues. In DNA, the CDR3 is TGTGCCAGCAGGTCTACAGGCACAGATACGCAGTATTTT. Its translation is CASRSTGTDTQYF.

The CDR3 DNA reads as TGCGCCAGCGGGGGGGGCACAGATACGCAGTATTTT. Its protein is CASGGGTDTQYF. V and J are TRBV5-1 and TRBJ2-3; 7 bases line up with TRBD2. The germline CDR1 and CDR2 sequences are SGHRS and YFSETQ. The CDR3 is 12 residues long. J was trimmed by 1 base and V by 7 bases; bases with no gene match: 0. Full variable domain (rest looked up from reference TRBV5-1 and TRBJ2-3): KAGVTQTPRYLIKTRGQQVTLSCSPISGHRSVSWYQQTPGQGLQFLFEYFSETQRNKGNFPGRFSGRQFSNSRSEMNVSTLELGDSALYLCASGGGTDTQYFGPGTRLTVL.

The chain carries TRBV5-5 and TRBJ1-1; no reliable D call. Trimming took off 0 bases at V and 5 bases at J, with 8 bases between the two ends. Germline V gene sequence: CDR1 SGHKS, CDR2 YYEKEE (reference sequence). This CDR3 comprises 13 residues. CDR3 coding DNA: TGTGCCAGCAGCTTGGTCGGTTTTACTGAAGCTTTCTTT. It translates to CASSLVGFTEAFF.

This rearrangement joins TRBV7-6 to TRBJ1-2, with D possibly being TRBD1 (5 bases). Trimming left V 4 bases short and J 5 bases short, with 11 bases between. This CDR3 is 13 amino acids long. Germline assignment: CDR1 SGHVS and CDR2 FNYEAQ. The CDR3 bases are TGTGCCAGCAGCTCGGGACCTCAATATGGCTACACCTTC. Translating gives CASSSGPQYGYTF. The entire variable domain, with the rest obtained from reference TRBV7-6 and TRBJ1-2, is as follows: GAGVSQSPRYKVTKRGQDVALRCDPISGHVSLYWYRQALGQGPEFLTYFNYEAQQDKSGLPNDRFSAERPEGSISTLTIQRTEQRDSAMYRCASSSGPQYGYTFGSGTRLTVV.

CDR3 sequence: CASSLTANTEAFF. DNA for the CDR3: TGTGCCAGCAGTTTGACAGCGAACACTGAAGCTTTCTTT. The V call is TRBV12-3 or TRBV12-4, the J call TRBJ1-1, with TRBD1 as a possible D gene (5 bases). This CDR3 contains 13 residues. Deletions cut 3 bases from V and 1 base from J, with 6 bases between.

J is TRBJ1-3 and V is TRBV7-9, with TRBD1 as a possible D gene (6 bases). The germline CDR1 and CDR2 sequences are SEHNR and FQNEAQ (reference sequence). V was trimmed by 5 bases and J by 2 bases, leaving 13 bases between them. There are 15 residues in the CDR3. CDR3 DNA sequence: TGTGCCAGCAGCGAAAGAGGGGGTCCTGGAAACACCATATATTTT. This gives the protein CASSERGGPGNTIYF.

The rearrangement joins TRBV9 to TRBJ1-1; perhaps TRBD1 as D (6 bases). Germline lookup yields CDR1 SGDLS and CDR2 YYNGEE. The CDR3 loop spans 13 amino acids. Trimming shortened V by 1 base and J by 5 bases, and 9 bases separated the two germline ends. The CDR3 reads CASSVQQGTEAFF. The CDR3 bases are TGTGCCAGCAGCGTACAACAGGGAACTGAAGCTTTCTTT. The full variable domain, rest sourced from reference TRBV9 and TRBJ1-1, is DSGVTQTPKHLITATGQRVTLRCSPRSGDLSVYWYQQSLDQGLQFLIQYYNGEERAKGNILERFSAQQFPDLHSELNLSSLELGDSALYFCASSVQQGTEAFFGQGTRLTVV.

The chain has TRBV28 and TRBJ2-2; perhaps TRBD2 as D (5 bases). Trimming removed 5 bases at V and 7 bases at J, with 14 bases between. Germline V gives CDR1 MDHEN, CDR2 SYDVKM. CDR3 length: 14 amino acids. The DNA of the CDR3 is TGTGCCAGCAGTGGCCTTGAGGGCGTCGGGGAGCTGTTTTTT. Amino acid sequence: CASSGLEGVGELFF.